This T cell receptor (beta chain) was sequenced for a study of response to subunit inactivated influenza vaccine. Study results and caveats: Authors suggested each seasonal flu vaccination may recruit only limited numbers of new T cells.

CDR1 and CDR2 from the germline V gene are SGDLS and YYNGEE. Trimming at V came to 5 bases and at J to 3 bases, leaving 13 bases not matched to a gene. This CDR3 has 16 amino acids. TCRdb redid the calling of the RT-PCR reads with MiXCR, one entry per CDR3 protein. The repertoire consists of more than 450,000 distinct CDR3 sequences, with about 11% occurring once and the leading ten covering approximately 9.9%. This clonotype was picked up many times. Its specificity is unknown. These records were also assigned to another study, of T cells expressing NK-cell markers. Per that study: Libraries used 5'RACE template switching adding universal primer site and UMIs. Source material for TCR beta repertoires consisted of sorted CD3+CD56+NKG2C+, CD3+CD56+NKG2C- and CD3+CD56-NKG2C+ T cells. Sequenced donors, eight in total, included seven who were HCMV-seropositive and one who was seronegative. A handful of donors showed these clonotypes also leading the CD3+CD56-NKG2C+ fraction.

This specimen consisted of PBMCs from blood, obtained on the day of vaccination. The chain uses TRBV9 and TRBJ1-1; 7 bases match TRBD1. The receptor comes from a man in his fifties who received an inactivated influenza vaccine. CDR3 DNA sequence: TGTGCCAGCAGTGATCCCCGACAGGGTACGGACACTGAAGCTTTCTTT. Encoded protein: CASSDPRQGTDTEAFF.